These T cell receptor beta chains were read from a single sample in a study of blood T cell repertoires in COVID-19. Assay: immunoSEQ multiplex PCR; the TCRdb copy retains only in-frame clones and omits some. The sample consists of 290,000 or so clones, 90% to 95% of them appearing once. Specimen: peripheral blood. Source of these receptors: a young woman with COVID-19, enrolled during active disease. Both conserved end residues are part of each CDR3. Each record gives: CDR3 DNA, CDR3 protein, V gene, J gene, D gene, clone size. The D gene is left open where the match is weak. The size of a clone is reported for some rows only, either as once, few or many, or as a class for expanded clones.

TGTGCCAGCAGCCAAGGGGGAGGGGGAACAGCTAACTATGGCTACACCTTC	CASSQGGGGTANYGYTF	TRBV3-1/TRBV3-2	TRBJ1-2	.	.
TGTGCCAGCCGAGCGGGAAGCACAGATACGCAGTATTTT	CASRAGSTDTQYF	TRBV25-1	TRBJ2-3	TRBD2	.
TGCGCCAGCAGCTTGGAAGGGGTTAGCTCCTACAATGAGCAGTTCTTC	CASSLEGVSSYNEQFF	TRBV5-1	TRBJ2-1	.	.
TGTGCCAGTCGACAGGACCCGAACACTGAAGCTTTCTTT	CASRQDPNTEAFF	TRBV28	TRBJ1-1	.	.
TGTGCCAGCAGCTTGGAGCAGGGGGCCGGGTCACCCCTCCACTTT	CASSLEQGAGSPLHF	TRBV5-6	TRBJ1-6	TRBD1	few
TGCAGCGTTGATAGCGGCTACGAGCAGTACTTC	CSVDSGYEQYF	TRBV29-1	TRBJ2-7	.	.
TGCGCCAGCAGCCAAGATGGGGGGGCACACGAGCAGTACTTC	CASSQDGGAHEQYF	TRBV4-1	TRBJ2-7	.	.
TGTGCCAGCAGCCAAGACGGCTCCTACGAGCAGTACTTC	CASSQDGSYEQYF	TRBV14	TRBJ2-7	.	few
TGTGCCAGCAGCTTATCGGGGGCTGGAAACACCATATATTTT	CASSLSGAGNTIYF	TRBV11-2	TRBJ1-3	.	.
TGCGCCAGCAGTCGCGGCAGGGGGAACACTGAAGCTTTCTTT	CASSRGRGNTEAFF	TRBV5-1	TRBJ1-1	.	once
TGTGCCAGCAGGCCACTTACAGGGGACCACTATGGCTACACCTTC	CASRPLTGDHYGYTF	TRBV27	TRBJ1-2	TRBD1	.
TGCGCCAGCAGCTTAGGGGGTCTCATGAACACTGAAGCTTTCTTT	CASSLGGLMNTEAFF	TRBV5-1	TRBJ1-1	.	.
TGTGCCAGCAGTGAGGGGCAGGGGGCCACAGATACGCAGTATTTT	CASSEGQGATDTQYF	TRBV6-1	TRBJ2-3	TRBD1	.
TGTGCCAGCAGCTTGGCCGCCACTAGCGGAATCTACGAGCAGTACTTC	CASSLAATSGIYEQYF	TRBV5-5	TRBJ2-7	TRBD2	.
TGTGCCAGCAGTTACTCCAATTTAGCGGGAGCTATCTCCTACGAGCAGTACTTC	CASSYSNLAGAISYEQYF	TRBV6-2/TRBV6-3	TRBJ2-7	TRBD2	.
TGTGCCAGCAGCCGGACTTATTCGACCGCTGAAGCTTTCTTT	CASSRTYSTAEAFF	TRBV5-6	TRBJ1-1	.	.
TGTGCCAGCAGCTTGGTTGACCGGGGTGCAACTAATGAAAAACTGTTTTTT	CASSLVDRGATNEKLFF	TRBV5-8	TRBJ1-4	.	.
TGTGCCAGCAGCCAAATCGTCCCGGGAGGGAAGTTCTTC	CASSQIVPGGKFF	TRBV3-1/TRBV3-2	TRBJ2-1	TRBD2	.
TGTGCCAGCAGTCCTTCAGCGGGAGCAGAAAACATTCAGTACTTC	CASSPSAGAENIQYF	TRBV6-4	TRBJ2-4	TRBD2	.
TGCGCCAGCAGGGCCTCGGGGGAGAACACTGAAGCTTTCTTT	CASRASGENTEAFF	TRBV10-1	TRBJ1-1	.	.
TGTGCCAGCAGTGGACTAGCGGGAGGTGCTGGGGCCAACGTCCTGACTTTC	CASSGLAGGAGANVLTF	TRBV25-1	TRBJ2-6	TRBD2	.
TGTGCCAGCAGTCTCGAAGAGGGGGCCTATGGCTACACCTTC	CASSLEEGAYGYTF	TRBV28	TRBJ1-2	TRBD1	.
TGTGCCAGCAGCCATCTCCTAGGCCGTAGCACAGATACGCAGTATTTT	CASSHLLGRSTDTQYF	TRBV3-1/TRBV3-2	TRBJ2-3	.	.
TGTGCCAGTAGTACGGGTGGGTTGGTTGAAAAACTGTTTTTT	CASSTGGLVEKLFF	TRBV19	TRBJ1-4	.	.
TGTGCCAGCAGCTCACTCGGGGGGCTGGAGAACACTGAAGCTTTCTTT	CASSSLGGLENTEAFF	TRBV7-9	TRBJ1-1	.	.
TGTGCCAGCAGTCCCCGGGACAGGGTCAATCAGCCCCAGCATTTT	CASSPRDRVNQPQHF	TRBV27	TRBJ1-5	TRBD1	.
TGTGCCAGCAGTGTGGGACTAGCTAACACCGGGGAGCTGTTTTTT	CASSVGLANTGELFF	TRBV2	TRBJ2-2	TRBD2	.
TGTGCCAGCAGTTTTTTGGGCCTAGGACAGAACAATCAGCCCCAGCATTTT	CASSFLGLGQNNQPQHF	TRBV28	TRBJ1-5	.	.
TGCAGTGCTAGTGCCCCCGGGAGGGCGAACACTGAAGCTTTCTTT	CSASAPGRANTEAFF	TRBV20-1	TRBJ1-1	.	few
TGTGCCAGCAGTCTAGGACTAGCCTCCTACGAGCAGTACTTC	CASSLGLASYEQYF	TRBV28	TRBJ2-7	TRBD2	.
TGTGCCAGCAGCGCCGCGGGACAGGGCCCCTACGAGCAGTACTTC	CASSAAGQGPYEQYF	TRBV7-9	TRBJ2-7	TRBD1	.
TGTGCCAGCAGCTTGGGGACAGGAAGTACTGAAGCTTTCTTT	CASSLGTGSTEAFF	TRBV5-5	TRBJ1-1	TRBD1	few
TGTGCCAGCAGTTACCGGGACAGGGATGACGAGCAGTACTTC	CASSYRDRDDEQYF	TRBV27	TRBJ2-7	TRBD1	.
TGTGCCAGCAGCCGAGTAAAACAGGGGAACACCGGGGAGCTGTTTTTT	CASSRVKQGNTGELFF	TRBV3-1/TRBV3-2	TRBJ2-2	.	.
TGCGCCAGCAGCTTGGGACTAGCGGGGAAAGAGACCCAGTACTTC	CASSLGLAGKETQYF	TRBV5-1	TRBJ2-5	TRBD2	.
TGTGCCTATAACAGGGGGAACACTGAAGCTTTCTTT	CAYNRGNTEAFF	TRBV30	TRBJ1-1	TRBD1	once
TGTGCCAGCAGCTTCGGGTACAGGACGAATCAGCCCCAGCATTTT	CASSFGYRTNQPQHF	TRBV7-9	TRBJ1-5	.	.
TGTGCCAGCAGCTTTTTGGGACAGGGCATCTACGAGCAGTACTTC	CASSFLGQGIYEQYF	TRBV11-3	TRBJ2-7	TRBD1	.
TGCGCCAGCACCACCTCGGAGGGCCGGGCCTACGAGCAGTACTTC	CASTTSEGRAYEQYF	TRBV10-1	TRBJ2-7	.	.
TGTGCCAGCAGTTTATTCGGGGGGTCCAGATACGAGCAGTACTTC	CASSLFGGSRYEQYF	TRBV28	TRBJ2-7	TRBD2	.
TGCGCCAGCAGCCGCGGATCCGATTATGGCTACACCTTC	CASSRGSDYGYTF	TRBV4-1	TRBJ1-2	.	.
TGTGCCAGCAGTTACCTTAGCGGGAATGTGGAGACCCAGTACTTC	CASSYLSGNVETQYF	TRBV6-6	TRBJ2-5	TRBD2	.
TGTGCCAGCAGTCCCAGGGGGACTCGCACCTACGAGCAGTACTTC	CASSPRGTRTYEQYF	TRBV2	TRBJ2-7	.	.
TGTGCCAGCAGCCGTGGGACAGTTAATGAGCAGTTCTTC	CASSRGTVNEQFF	TRBV11-2	TRBJ2-1	TRBD1	.
TGTGCCAGCAGCCCGGCCAGGGGGCTTTACGGGGAGCTGTTTTTT	CASSPARGLYGELFF	TRBV13	TRBJ2-2	TRBD1	.
TGTGCCAGCTCCGGGGACAGGTTTTCCTACGAGCAGTACTTC	CASSGDRFSYEQYF	TRBV6-5	TRBJ2-7	TRBD1	.
TGTGCCAGCAGCCCCGGGACAGGGGACTATGGCTACACCTTC	CASSPGTGDYGYTF	TRBV5-4	TRBJ1-2	TRBD1	once
TGTGCCAGCAGTTACTCGACAAGTTCTAACTATGGCTACACCTTC	CASSYSTSSNYGYTF	TRBV6-5	TRBJ1-2	.	.
TGTGCCAGCAGCTTAGTGACTAGCGGCAAACGTAACCTCTACGAGCAGTACTTC	CASSLVTSGKRNLYEQYF	TRBV11-2	TRBJ2-7	TRBD2	.
TGTGCCAGCAGCTACCGGGACAGCAGCACAGATACGCAGTATTTT	CASSYRDSSTDTQYF	TRBV27	TRBJ2-3	TRBD1	.
TGTGCCAGTATCGTCCGAGGCGGAAACACCATATATTTT	CASIVRGGNTIYF	TRBV19	TRBJ1-3	.	.
TGTGCCAGCAGCTTAATCGGCGGGAACACCGGGGAGCTGTTTTTT	CASSLIGGNTGELFF	TRBV7-3	TRBJ2-2	.	.
TGCGCCAGCAGCTCGTCTGGGTGGAGATCCTACGAGCAGTACTTC	CASSSSGWRSYEQYF	TRBV5-1	TRBJ2-7	.	.
TGTGCCAGCAGCCAAGGGGGACTAGCGGACAATGAGCAGTTCTTC	CASSQGGLADNEQFF	TRBV11-3	TRBJ2-1	TRBD2	.
TGTGCCAGCAGCCCCCGGACTAGCGGGAGTTACTATGAGCAGTTCTTC	CASSPRTSGSYYEQFF	TRBV7-6	TRBJ2-1	TRBD2	.
TGTGCCACCCCCAAACAGACCCCCTACGAGCAGTACTTC	CATPKQTPYEQYF	TRBV24-1	TRBJ2-7	.	.
TGTGCCAGCAGCTTGGGCGTGGGAGGGCCAAACTACGAGCAGTACTTC	CASSLGVGGPNYEQYF	TRBV5-5	TRBJ2-7	TRBD2	.